This TCR beta chain is from a study of T-cell reconstitution after alpha-beta-depleted transplantation in children. Germline CDR1 reads SGHAT; CDR2 reads FQNNGV. The trim removed 4 bases at V and 3 bases at J, leaving 6 bases unmatched. The CDR3 is made up of 15 amino acids. Ten or more counts support this clonotype. Unique molecular identifiers were incorporated into the prepared TCRbeta library. TCRdb passed the PCR reads through MiXCR, listing each CDR3 protein once. This sample has about 200,000 distinct CDR3 sequences; approximately 14% occur once, and the top ten carry approximately 13%. The TCR originated in a human donor who donated a stem cell graft to a child with acute lymphoblastic leukemia. The V call is TRBV11-2, the J call TRBJ2-5; 9 bases fit TRBD1. The sequences come from PBMCs from the stem cell graft donor, collected from the stem cell graft. The CDR3 nucleotides are TGTGCCAGCAGCTCCCGACAGGGGGTTAAAGAGACCCAGTACTTC. Translated, it gives CASSSRQGVKETQYF.